These 29 T cell receptor beta chains came from one sample sequenced in a study of cytomegalovirus exposure and HLA in healthy donors. PCR involved 60 Vbeta and 13 Jbeta primers. Libraries were prepared by immunoSEQ multiplex PCR; TCRdb keeps only in-frame clonotypes and omits some of them. This sample has approximately 89,000 clones; approximately 76% occur once, and the top ten carry 1.2% to 1.5%. The sequencing sample was made of PBMCs. These receptors were collected from a male donor in good health and CMV-seronegative.

The genes are TRBV6-5 and TRBJ1-5, with D tentatively TRBD1 (5 bases). Trimming took off 6 bases at V and 4 bases at J, with 10 bases between the two ends. Germline CDR1 reads MNHEY; CDR2 reads SVGAGI. The CDR3 runs 13 residues. The CDR3 loop is CASRGGFNQPQHF. DNA of the CDR3: TGTGCCAGCAGGGGGGGGTTTAATCAGCCCCAGCATTTT.

The chain recombines TRBV28 with TRBJ1-1; 7 bases match TRBD1. CDR1 and CDR2 from the germline V gene are MDHEN and SYDVKM. The CDR3 totals 14 residues. J gave up 8 bases and V 6 bases, and 12 bases lay outside the gene matches. The CDR3 reads CASSLPWDRQEAFF. DNA for the CDR3: TGTGCCAGCAGCCTACCCTGGGACAGACAAGAAGCTTTCTTT.

The V gene is TRBV5-1, the J gene TRBJ2-3; D gene ambiguous. V was shortened by 0 bases and J by 5 bases, with 7 bases between the two germline ends. Germline-derived CDR1 and CDR2 are SGHRS and YFSETQ. The CDR3 sequence is 13 residues long. The CDR3 spells CASSLERRDTQYF. The CDR3 nucleotides read TGCGCCAGCAGCTTGGAGCGACGAGATACGCAGTATTTT.

The count of this clone is one. This rearrangement joins TRBV27 to TRBJ1-6; D possibly corresponds to TRBD1 (6 bases). The V end was cut by 5 bases, the J end by 3 bases, with 11 bases between. Germline V gene lookup returns CDR1 MNHEY and CDR2 SMNVEV (reference sequence). This CDR3 has 15 residues. The CDR3 sequence is CASSPAGVYNSPLHF. The CDR3 nucleotides read TGTGCCAGCAGTCCCGCAGGGGTCTATAATTCACCCCTCCACTTT.

The V and J genes are TRBV11-2 and TRBJ2-3; a possible D gene is TRBD2 (5 bases). V lost 8 bases to trimming and J lost 2 bases, with 17 bases between them. The germline gives CDR1 SGHAT, CDR2 FQNNGV. The CDR3 is made up of 15 amino acids. CDR3 sequence: CASQGVRRTTDTQYF. CDR3 nucleotide sequence: TGTGCCAGCCAAGGTGTAAGGAGGACCACAGATACGCAGTATTTT.

This clone came up once. This rearrangement joins TRBV4-1 to TRBJ1-3; possibly TRBD1 for D (6 bases). Germline CDR1 is MGHRA and CDR2 is YSYEKL. This CDR3 is built from 14 residues. Trimming stripped 7 bases from V and 0 bases from J, with 10 bases between. CDR3 region: CASNPDSSGNTIYF. The DNA for the CDR3 is TGCGCCAGCAACCCGGACAGCTCTGGAAACACCATATATTTT.

This clone was observed once. The chain links TRBV7-2 to TRBJ2-2, with 11 bases matching TRBD1. This CDR3 region has 17 residues. V was pared by 5 bases and J by 4 bases, with 9 bases of the junction left unmatched. Germline-derived CDR1 and CDR2 are SGHTA and FQGNSA. The CDR3 sequence: CASSMSGTGGFTGELFF. Here the CDR3 DNA reads TGTGCCAGCAGCATGTCCGGGACAGGGGGATTCACCGGGGAGCTGTTTTTT.

The chain uses TRBV7-6 and TRBJ2-7; TRBD1 agrees at 9 bases. Germline loops: CDR1 SGHVS, CDR2 FNYEAQ. The CDR3 is 16 amino acids. The ends lost 6 bases at V and 4 bases at J; junction bases unmatched: 13. The CDR3 spells CASSPTGGVQFYEQYF. CDR3 nucleotide sequence: TGTGCCAGCAGTCCGACAGGGGGAGTCCAATTTTACGAGCAGTACTTC. The whole variable domain, filled in from reference TRBV7-6 and TRBJ2-7, reads GAGVSQSPRYKVTKRGQDVALRCDPISGHVSLYWYRQALGQGPEFLTYFNYEAQQDKSGLPNDRFSAERPEGSISTLTIQRTEQRDSAMYRCASSPTGGVQFYEQYFGPGTRLTVT.

A single count supports this clone. J is TRBJ1-2 and V is TRBV2; a weak D match, TRBD1 (5 bases). CDR1 and CDR2 from the germline V gene are SNHLY and FYNNEI. V lost 7 bases and J 3 bases, leaving 15 bases between the germline ends. This CDR3 is built from 14 residues. The CDR3: CASTLGGKYYGYTF. DNA of the CDR3: TGTGCCAGCACCTTGGGGGGGAAGTACTATGGCTACACCTTC.

The chain couples TRBV19 to TRBJ2-5; perhaps TRBD1 as D (6 bases). The CDR3 runs to 15 residues. V was clipped by 3 bases and J by 2 bases, with 13 bases between them. Germline lookup yields CDR1 LNHDA and CDR2 SQIVND (reference sequence). CDR3 coding DNA: TGTGCCAGTAGTATTAATCCAGGGGAGCAAGAGACCCAGTACTTC. This codes for CASSINPGEQETQYF.

The chain has TRBV11-1 and TRBJ1-2, with D tentatively TRBD1 (5 bases). Trimming stripped 6 bases from V and 5 bases from J, with 13 bases between. Germline loops: CDR1 SGHAT, CDR2 FQDESV (reference sequence). This CDR3 spans 13 amino acids. CDR3 DNA sequence: TGTGCCAGCAGTCCGACAGCCGAATATGGCTACACCTTC. Translating it yields CASSPTAEYGYTF.

The chain joins TRBV6-1 to TRBJ1-2, with TRBD1 matching over 9 bases. CDR3 length equals 16 residues. J lost 6 bases, V lost 3 bases, and 11 bases had no gene match. Germline CDR1 MNHNS, CDR2 SASEGT. The CDR3 DNA follows: TGTGCCAGCAGTGAGAAAGTCCGACAGGGGGAAGATGGCTACACCTTC. Its protein is CASSEKVRQGEDGYTF.

The chain carries TRBV5-1 and TRBJ1-1; D is ambiguous. V lost 0 bases to trimming and J lost 5 bases, with 17 bases between them. This CDR3 is 16 amino acids long. CDR1 and CDR2 (germline): SGHRS, YFSETQ. This chain's CDR3 is CASSLGGRERRTEAFF. The DNA for the CDR3 is TGCGCCAGCAGCTTGGGGGGTAGGGAGAGAAGGACTGAAGCTTTCTTT. The full variable domain, completed using reference TRBV5-1 and TRBJ1-1, is KAGVTQTPRYLIKTRGQQVTLSCSPISGHRSVSWYQQTPGQGLQFLFEYFSETQRNKGNFPGRFSGRQFSNSRSEMNVSTLELGDSALYLCASSLGGRERRTEAFFGQGTRLTVV.

The CDR3 DNA reads as TGTGCCAGCAGTACGAGACAGGCCCTAGCCTACAATGAGCAGTTCTTC. Amino acids: CASSTRQALAYNEQFF. This sequence joins TRBV27 and TRBJ2-1, with D perhaps TRBD1 (6 bases). CDR3 length: 16 residues. The V end was cut by 5 bases, the J end by 2 bases, with 16 bases between. Per germline, CDR1 MNHEY and CDR2 SMNVEV (reference sequence).

This rearrangement joins TRBV5-1 to TRBJ1-1; 9 positions match TRBD1. Germline lookup yields CDR1 SGHRS and CDR2 YFSETQ. This CDR3 contains 14 residues. V gave up 4 bases and J gave up 6 bases; unmatched junction bases: 7. CDR3 bases: TGCGCCAGCAGCGACACAGGGGGCTCGTCTGAAGCTTTCTTT. Protein: CASSDTGGSSEAFF.

This clone was seen a few times. The chain couples TRBV7-2 to TRBJ1-1; D ambiguous. This CDR3 spans 12 amino acids. V gave up 3 bases and J gave up 7 bases, with 9 bases separating them. Germline values: CDR1 SGHTA, CDR2 FQGNSA. For the CDR3, the DNA is TGTGCCAGCAGCTTCGGAGGGAATGAAGCTTTCTTT. Translating it yields CASSFGGNEAFF.

V usage is TRBV5-4 and J usage is TRBJ2-6; 7 nucleotides line up with TRBD1. Losses at the gene ends were 4 bases for V and 3 bases for J; bases not matched to a gene: 13. CDR3 size: 18 residues. CDR1 is SGHNT and CDR2 is YYREEE in the germline V gene (reference sequence). CDR3 DNA sequence: TGTGCCAGCAGCCGTCGACAGGGAGAAGGTAGTGGGGCCAACGTCCTGACTTTC. Its protein product is CASSRRQGEGSGANVLTF.

The V call is TRBV18, the J call TRBJ1-3, with D possibly TRBD1 on 5 matching bases. Looked up from germline, CDR1 is KGHSH and CDR2 is LQKENI. There are 15 residues in the CDR3. The germline V and J ends were trimmed by 4 bases and 0 bases, with 10 bases remaining between them. The CDR3 reads CASSQQVLSGNTIYF. CDR3 DNA sequence: TGTGCCAGCTCACAACAGGTTCTCTCTGGAAACACCATATATTTT.

The chain links TRBV2 to TRBJ1-6; 8 bases are shared with TRBD1. The length of the CDR3 is 15 residues. In germline, CDR1 is SNHLY, CDR2 FYNNEI. Trimming removed 0 bases from V and 6 bases from J; junction bases left unmatched: 1. The CDR3 DNA reads as TGTGCCAGCAGTGAAGCGCAGGGGGCTAATTCACCCCTCCACTTT. It codes for CASSEAQGANSPLHF.

This clone has just one count. The chain employs TRBV25-1 and TRBJ1-4; 7 nucleotides line up with TRBD1. Germline V CDR1 and CDR2: MGHDK, SYGVNS. The CDR3 sequence is 17 residues long. V was pared by 8 bases and J by 2 bases, with 14 bases of the junction left unmatched. The CDR3 DNA reads TGTGCCAGCGGGGACAGTGACCGGGGGATGACTAATGAAAAACTGTTTTTT. Translation gives CASGDSDRGMTNEKLFF. Filled out from reference TRBV25-1 and TRBJ1-4, the complete variable domain reads EADIYQTPRYLVIGTGKKITLECSQTMGHDKMYWYQQDPGMELHLIHYSYGVNSTEKGDLSSESTVSRIRTEHFPLTLESARPSHTSQYLCASGDSDRGMTNEKLFFGSGTQLSVL.

The CDR3 sequence: CASSPGLADYEQYF. CDR3 DNA: TGTGCCAGCAGCCCGGGACTAGCGGATTACGAGCAGTACTTC. The chain joins TRBV6-1 to TRBJ2-7; 11 nucleotides agree with TRBD2. Trimming removed 6 bases from V and 4 bases from J; junction bases left unmatched: 5. The CDR3 totals 14 residues. The germline CDR1 and CDR2 sequences are MNHNS and SASEGT.

The chain links TRBV11-2 to TRBJ1-1, with D maybe TRBD1 (5 bases). V dropped 2 bases and J dropped 9 bases, with 7 bases sitting between them. This CDR3 region has 11 residues. Looked up from germline, CDR1 is SGHAT and CDR2 is FQNNGV. The CDR3 reads CASSLKGQAFF. CDR3 in DNA: TGTGCCAGCAGCTTAAAGGGGCAAGCTTTCTTT.

The gene calls are TRBV5-6 and TRBJ2-4; 8 bases map to TRBD2. CDR3 length equals 14 residues. Germline loops: CDR1 SGHDT, CDR2 YYEEEE. Unmatched junction bases numbered 9, after V lost 4 bases and J lost 9 bases. CDR3 sequence reads: CASSRGLESGIQYF. CDR3 coding DNA: TGTGCCAGCAGCCGGGGACTAGAGAGTGGCATTCAGTACTTC.

The rearrangement joins TRBV6-1 to TRBJ2-2, with 7 bases fitting TRBD2. The CDR3 is 15 residues long. Losses at the gene ends were 5 bases for V and 5 bases for J; bases not matched to a gene: 8. Per the germline V gene, CDR1 is MNHNS and CDR2 is SASEGT. The CDR3 is CASSTGLAVTGELFF. The CDR3 DNA follows: TGTGCCAGCAGTACCGGTCTAGCGGTGACCGGGGAGCTGTTTTTT.

This sequence joins TRBV5-1 and TRBJ2-7, with 12 bases that match TRBD2. V gave up 6 bases and J gave up 6 bases; unmatched junction bases: 4. This CDR3 is 13 amino acids long. CDR1 is SGHRS, CDR2 YFSETQ, per germline. For the CDR3, the DNA is TGCGCCAGCACCCAGGGACTAGCGGGCGAGCAGTACTTC. Encoded protein: CASTQGLAGEQYF.

The chain has TRBV19 and TRBJ1-2; 9 nucleotides line up with TRBD1. The germline gives CDR1 LNHDA, CDR2 SQIVND (reference sequence). The length of the CDR3 is 16 residues. V shed 4 bases and J 3 bases; nucleotides not matched to a gene: 9. Written as DNA, the CDR3 is TGTGCCAGTAGTACCGACAGGGGGGGAGGGTACTATGGCTACACCTTC. It translates to CASSTDRGGGYYGYTF.

This chain connects TRBV10-3 to TRBJ2-7, with 8 bases lining up with TRBD2. Germline V CDR1 and CDR2: ENHRY, SYGVKD. CDR3 length: 12 amino acids. Germline trimming cut 10 bases from V and 2 bases from J; bases unmatched to any gene: 4. The CDR3 nucleotides read TGTGCCACGGGAGGGGGACCCTACGAGCAGTACTTC. Its protein product is CATGGGPYEQYF.

V usage is TRBV6-6 and J usage is TRBJ2-7, with TRBD2 as a possible D gene (5 bases). The length of the CDR3 is 12 residues. The V gene lost 6 bases and the J gene lost 0 bases, with 6 bases spanning the gap. Germline CDR1 is MNHNY and CDR2 is SVGAGI (reference sequence). CDR3 bases: TGTGCCAGCAGACGGGACTCCTACGAGCAGTACTTC. It is translated as CASRRDSYEQYF.

The chain links TRBV5-6 to TRBJ1-6; 7 nucleotides line up with TRBD1. The CDR3 is 17 amino acids. The V and J ends lost 1 base and 4 bases, in that order; junction bases with no gene match: 8. The germline V gene encodes CDR1 SGHDT and CDR2 YYEEEE. In DNA form, the CDR3 reads TGTGCCAGCAGCTTGAGGGACAGAGAAATTTATAATTCACCCCTCCACTTT. Translating gives CASSLRDREIYNSPLHF. Drawing the rest from reference TRBV5-6 and TRBJ1-6, the complete variable domain is DAGVTQSPTHLIKTRGQQVTLRCSPKSGHDTVSWYQQALGQGPQFIFQYYEEEERQRGNFPDRFSGHQFPNYSSELNVNALLLGDSALYLCASSLRDREIYNSPLHFGNGTRLTVT.